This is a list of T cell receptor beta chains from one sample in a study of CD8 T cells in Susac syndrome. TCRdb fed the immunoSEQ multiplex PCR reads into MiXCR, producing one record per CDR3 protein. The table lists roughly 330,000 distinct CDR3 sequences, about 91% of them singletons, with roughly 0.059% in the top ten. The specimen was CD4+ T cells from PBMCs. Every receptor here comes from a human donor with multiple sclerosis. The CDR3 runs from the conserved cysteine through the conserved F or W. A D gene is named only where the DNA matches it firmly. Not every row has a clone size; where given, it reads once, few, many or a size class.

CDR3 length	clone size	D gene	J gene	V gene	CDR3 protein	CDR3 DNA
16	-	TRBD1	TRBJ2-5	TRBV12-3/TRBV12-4	CASSSYRDRSQETQYF	TGTGCCAGCAGTTCATACCGGGACAGGAGCCAAGAGACCCAGTACTTC
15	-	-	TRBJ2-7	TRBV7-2	CASSSGAASMREQYF	TGTGCCAGCAGCTCAGGGGCAGCTTCTATGAGGGAGCAGTACTTC
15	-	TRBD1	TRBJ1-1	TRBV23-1	CASSPPQGNRTEAFF	TGCGCCAGCAGTCCACCACAGGGGAATCGGACTGAAGCTTTCTTT
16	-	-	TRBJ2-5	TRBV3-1	CASSPGPPGYQETQYF	TGTGCCAGCAGCCCGGGGCCTCCCGGGTACCAAGAGACCCAGTACTTC
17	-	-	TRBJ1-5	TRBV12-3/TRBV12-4	CASSLAGGSAGGQPQHF	TGTGCCAGCAGTTTAGCTGGGGGGAGTGCCGGCGGTCAGCCCCAGCATTTT
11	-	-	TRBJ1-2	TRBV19	CATRSGWGYTF	TGTGCCACGCGGTCGGGCTGGGGCTACACCTTC
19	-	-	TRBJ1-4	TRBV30	CAWSQIRSRGGPTNEKLFF	TGTGCCTGGAGTCAAATACGGAGTCGCGGCGGCCCAACTAATGAAAAACTGTTTTTT
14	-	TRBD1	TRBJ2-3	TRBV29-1	CSVDRGFLTDTQYF	TGCAGCGTTGACAGGGGGTTCTTAACAGATACGCAGTATTTT
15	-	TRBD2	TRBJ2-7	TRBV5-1	CASSRTSGRDYEQYF	TGCGCCAGCAGCCGGACTAGCGGGAGAGACTACGAGCAGTACTTC
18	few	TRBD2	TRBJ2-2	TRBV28	CASLRAGSGSGGTGELFF	TGTGCCAGCCTCCGAGCCGGTAGCGGGAGCGGTGGCACCGGGGAGCTGTTTTTT
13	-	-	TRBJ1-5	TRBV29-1	CSVGEKGNQPQHF	TGCAGCGTTGGGGAGAAAGGCAATCAGCCCCAGCATTTT
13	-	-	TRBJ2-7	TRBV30	CAWRRQERYEQYF	TGTGCCTGGCGCCGGCAGGAGCGTTACGAGCAGTACTTC
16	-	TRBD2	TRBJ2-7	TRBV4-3	CASSPGSGLGTSGTYF	TGCGCCAGCAGCCCCGGTTCGGGTTTGGGGACTAGCGGGACTTACTTC
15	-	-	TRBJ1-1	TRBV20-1	CSARRHGRVGTEAFF	TGCAGTGCTAGGAGACATGGAAGGGTTGGGACTGAAGCTTTCTTT
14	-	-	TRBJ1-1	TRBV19	CASSIPYGATEAFF	TGTGCCAGTAGTATTCCCTACGGAGCCACTGAAGCTTTCTTT
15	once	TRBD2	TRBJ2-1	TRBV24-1	CATSDSLAGYNEQFF	TGTGCCACCAGTGATTCGCTAGCGGGCTACAATGAGCAGTTCTTC
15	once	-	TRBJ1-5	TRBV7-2	CASSLEGGINQPQHF	TGTGCCAGCAGCTTAGAGGGGGGAATCAATCAGCCCCAGCATTTT